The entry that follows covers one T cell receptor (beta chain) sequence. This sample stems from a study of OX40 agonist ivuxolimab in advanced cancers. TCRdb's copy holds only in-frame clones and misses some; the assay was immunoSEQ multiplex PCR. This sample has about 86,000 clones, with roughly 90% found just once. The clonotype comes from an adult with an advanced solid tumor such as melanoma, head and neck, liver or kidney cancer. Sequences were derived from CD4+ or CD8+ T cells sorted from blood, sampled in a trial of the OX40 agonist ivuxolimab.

The CDR3 loop is CASSIMGGTNEQFF. The CDR3 region has the DNA TGTGCCAGTAGTATAATGGGAGGAACGAATGAGCAGTTCTTC. This sequence joins TRBV19 and TRBJ2-1; TRBD2 is a possible D gene (6 bases). Germline lookup yields CDR1 LNHDA and CDR2 SQIVND (reference sequence). V was clipped by 2 bases and J by 7 bases, with 12 bases between them. The CDR3 spans 14 residues.